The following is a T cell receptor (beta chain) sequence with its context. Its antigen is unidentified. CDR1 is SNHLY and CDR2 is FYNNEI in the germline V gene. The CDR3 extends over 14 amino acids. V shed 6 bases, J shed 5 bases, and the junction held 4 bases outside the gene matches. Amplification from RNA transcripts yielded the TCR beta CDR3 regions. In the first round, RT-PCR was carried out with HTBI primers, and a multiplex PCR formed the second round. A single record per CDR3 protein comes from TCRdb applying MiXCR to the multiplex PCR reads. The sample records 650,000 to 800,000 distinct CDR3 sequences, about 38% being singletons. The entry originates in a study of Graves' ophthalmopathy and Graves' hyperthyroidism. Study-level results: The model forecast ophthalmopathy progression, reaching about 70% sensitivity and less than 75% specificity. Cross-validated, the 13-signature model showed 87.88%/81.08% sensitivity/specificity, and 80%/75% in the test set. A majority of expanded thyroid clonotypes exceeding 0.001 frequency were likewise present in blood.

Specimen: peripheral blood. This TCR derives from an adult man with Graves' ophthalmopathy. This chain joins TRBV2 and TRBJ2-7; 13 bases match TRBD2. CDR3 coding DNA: TGTGCCAGCAGACTAGCGGGAGGGGCAGACGAGCAGTACTTC. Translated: CASRLAGGADEQYF.